Each of the 25 T cell receptor beta chains below was sequenced from the same sample in a study of shared clonotypes between healthy human individuals. Assay used: immunoSEQ multiplex PCR; TCRdb lists only in-frame clones, some missing. Of 550,000 to 800,000 clones detected, 90% appear once; the ten largest clones hold 34%. The sequenced sample was memory CD8+ T cells from PBMCs. Subset of the sample: CD45RO+ cells pooled with CCR7-negative TemRA cells. The receptors were sampled from a man younger than 35 in good health. Some clones in this sample may be carry-over from other donors' samples.

The CDR3 DNA follows: TGTGCCAGCGGGGAAAGGGGTGTGATGGGCACTGAAGCTTTCTTT. It yields the protein CASGERGVMGTEAFF. The gene calls are TRBV27 and TRBJ1-1; tentative D call: TRBD1 (5 bases). Trimming left V 8 bases short and J 4 bases short, with 20 bases between. CDR1 is MNHEY, CDR2 SMNVEV, per germline (reference sequence). The CDR3 sequence is 15 residues long.

A note on this clone: A read error may be the cause here, since a much bigger clone is one base away. The V gene is TRBV7-9, the J gene TRBJ2-2; unclear D gene. Deletions cut 2 bases from V and 5 bases from J, with 3 bases between. The CDR3 sequence is 12 residues long. The V gene's germline CDR1 is SEHNR and CDR2 FQNEAQ (reference sequence). The CDR3 bases are TGTGCCAGCAGCTTAAAGACCGGGGAGCTGTTTTTT. Translation: CASSLKTGELFF.

CDR3 in amino acids: CASSRDGKTQYF. The CDR3 DNA reads TGCGCCAGCAGCCGGGACGGAAAGACCCAGTACTTC. This rearrangement joins TRBV4-1 to TRBJ2-5; tentatively, D is TRBD1 or TRBD2 (5 bases each). This CDR3 is 12 amino acids long. Trimming removed 4 bases from V and 6 bases from J, with 9 bases in between. Germline V CDR1 and CDR2: MGHRA, YSYEKL.

V usage is TRBV6-5 and J usage is TRBJ1-6; possible D gene TRBD1, 5 bases. Looked up from germline, CDR1 is MNHEY and CDR2 is SVGAGI. Trimming cost V 5 bases and J 7 bases, with 12 bases left between them. The CDR3 runs to 14 residues. The CDR3 DNA follows: TGTGCCAGCAGTGCGACAGTTTTGAATTCACCCCTCCACTTT. It yields the protein CASSATVLNSPLHF.

V and J are TRBV7-9 and TRBJ2-1; D not resolved. The V end lost 4 bases, the J end lost 0 bases, and 13 bases lay between the germline ends. In germline, CDR1 is SEHNR, CDR2 FQNEAQ (reference sequence). The CDR3 spans 16 residues. CDR3 in amino acids: CASSSRAQSSYNEQFF. The CDR3 bases are TGTGCCAGCAGCTCCCGGGCGCAGAGCTCCTACAATGAGCAGTTCTTC.

The rearrangement links TRBV27 to TRBJ1-1; D remains unclear. CDR1 is MNHEY, CDR2 SMNVEV, per germline (reference sequence). The V end was cut by 1 base, the J end by 0 bases, with 9 bases between. This CDR3 spans 15 amino acids. The CDR3 nucleotides read TGTGCCAGCAGTTTATTCGCGGGGTTGAACACTGAAGCTTTCTTT. Translating gives CASSLFAGLNTEAFF.

The rearrangement joins TRBV9 to TRBJ1-2; D call uncertain. The CDR3 length is 13 residues. V shed 5 bases and J shed 1 base, with 9 bases lying between them. Germline lookup yields CDR1 SGDLS and CDR2 YYNGEE. The CDR3 protein is CASSPRNNYGYTF. The CDR3 coding sequence is TGTGCCAGCAGTCCACGAAATAACTATGGCTACACCTTC.

The chain combines TRBV7-2 with TRBJ2-1, with 14 bases identical to TRBD2. Germline CDR1 and CDR2: SGHTA and FQGNSA. V gave up 5 bases and J gave up 5 bases; unmatched junction bases: 8. The CDR3 runs to 17 residues. The CDR3 region has the DNA TGTGCCAGCAGCCCCCGACTAGCGGGAGGGGGGGACAATGAGCAGTTCTTC. Translated, it gives CASSPRLAGGGDNEQFF.

The chain combines TRBV7-2 with TRBJ2-7; no definite D call. The CDR3 is 15 amino acids. V lost 3 bases and J 0 bases, leaving 12 bases between the germline ends. Germline loops: CDR1 SGHTA, CDR2 FQGNSA. For the CDR3, the DNA is TGTGCCAGCAGCTTCCTGGCAGTCGACTCCTACGAGCAGTACTTC. Translation: CASSFLAVDSYEQYF.

The genes are TRBV10-3 and TRBJ2-1, with D unclear. The V gene's germline CDR1 is ENHRY and CDR2 SYGVKD. The CDR3 loop spans 11 amino acids. Trimming pared 0 bases from V and 9 bases from J, leaving 3 bases between. CDR3 amino acids: CAISESGEQFF. The CDR3 DNA reads TGTGCCATCAGTGAGTCAGGTGAGCAGTTCTTC.

Concerning this clone itself: Other DNA variants within this sample encode the same CDR3. In nucleotides, the CDR3 is TGTGCCAGCAGCCCCCGGGGCCCCTACGAGCAGTACTTC. Translation gives CASSPRGPYEQYF. The chain carries TRBV6-5 and TRBJ2-7; D is tentatively TRBD1 or TRBD2 (5 bases each). V was pared by 6 bases and J by 2 bases, with 11 bases between. CDR3 length equals 13 residues. Per germline, CDR1 MNHEY and CDR2 SVGAGI.

The chain joins TRBV7-9 to TRBJ2-5; 12 bases fit TRBD1. In germline, CDR1 is SEHNR, CDR2 FQNEAQ (reference sequence). This CDR3 is built from 16 residues. Germline trimming cut 4 bases from V and 5 bases from J; bases unmatched to any gene: 8. The CDR3 DNA reads TGTGCCAGCAGCTCAATTGGGACAGGGGGCCGGGAGACCCAGTACTTC. Amino acids: CASSSIGTGGRETQYF.

The sample holds one count of this clone. The genes are TRBV27 and TRBJ2-7, with TRBD1 as a possible D gene (5 bases). The ends were cut back, 5 bases at V and 0 bases at J, with 17 bases in the middle. CDR1 MNHEY and CDR2 SMNVEV come from the germline V gene (reference sequence). The CDR3 is made up of 16 amino acids. CDR3 protein: CASSPSVGASSYEQYF. The CDR3 coding sequence is TGTGCCAGCAGTCCTTCCGTAGGGGCGAGCTCCTACGAGCAGTACTTC.

The V call is TRBV30, the J call TRBJ2-1; 13 bases are shared with TRBD2. The CDR3 is 14 amino acids. The V and J ends lost 5 bases and 6 bases, in that order; junction bases with no gene match: 4. Germline V lookup: CDR1 GTSNPN, CDR2 SVGIG (reference sequence). The CDR3 nucleotides read TGTGCCTGGTTGACTAGCGGGAGGCTCAATGAGCAGTTCTTC. Protein sequence: CAWLTSGRLNEQFF.

This clone was seen at least ten times. The chain couples TRBV6-1 to TRBJ1-1, with D perhaps TRBD1 (6 bases). The CDR3 has 15 residues. The germline V gene encodes CDR1 MNHNS and CDR2 SASEGT. The V end lost 6 bases, the J end lost 3 bases, and 17 bases lay between the germline ends. The CDR3 DNA follows: TGTGCCAGCAGGAAGGGGGACCTTACGGACACTGAAGCTTTCTTT. Residues: CASRKGDLTDTEAFF.

The V call is TRBV29-1, the J call TRBJ2-2, with TRBD1 identical over 9 bases. Germline CDR1 is SQVTM and CDR2 is ANQGSEA. The CDR3 consists of 17 residues. Germline trimming cut 5 bases from V and 0 bases from J; bases unmatched to any gene: 10. CDR3 in DNA: TGCAGCGTTACCACCGGGACAGGGAGGCCGAACACCGGGGAGCTGTTTTTT. Encoded protein: CSVTTGTGRPNTGELFF.

The genes are TRBV28 and TRBJ2-3; weak D call: TRBD1 (6 bases). Germline CDR1 and CDR2: MDHEN and SYDVKM. This CDR3 has 16 amino acids. V was cut by 6 bases and J by 4 bases, with 20 bases left in between. The CDR3 region has the DNA TGTGCCAGCAGCAATAGGGACACGATGAGGGCAGATACGCAGTATTTT. It encodes CASSNRDTMRADTQYF. Filled out from reference TRBV28 and TRBJ2-3, the complete variable domain reads DVKVTQSSRYLVKRTGEKVFLECVQDMDHENMFWYRQDPGLGLRLIYFSYDVKMKEKGDIPEGYSVSREKKERFSLILESASTNQTSMYLCASSNRDTMRADTQYFGPGTRLTVL.

This clone was picked up one time. The chain employs TRBV29-1 and TRBJ2-7; D unclear. This CDR3 is 13 amino acids long. V lost 6 bases and J 0 bases, leaving 12 bases between the germline ends. Germline V gene sequence: CDR1 SQVTM, CDR2 ANQGSEA. DNA of the CDR3: TGCAGCGTCCGTTTTCCGGCCTCCTACGAGCAGTACTTC. It translates to CSVRFPASYEQYF.

The chain combines TRBV6-6 with TRBJ2-7; no firm D call. The germline V gene has CDR1 MNHNY and CDR2 SVGAGI (reference sequence). V lost 6 bases, J lost 2 bases, and 11 bases lay in between. The CDR3 extends over 13 amino acids. In DNA form, the CDR3 reads TGTGCCAGCAGCTTTCAGGTTGCCTACGAGCAGTACTTC. Residues: CASSFQVAYEQYF.

The table lists this clone with a count of one. The chain carries TRBV5-1 and TRBJ2-2; no reliable D call. Trimming pared 0 bases from V and 3 bases from J, leaving 6 bases between. This CDR3 region has 14 residues. From germline, CDR1 is SGHRS and CDR2 YFSETQ. DNA for the CDR3: TGCGCCAGCAGCTTGGTAGGGCACACCGGGGAGCTGTTTTTT. Translating it yields CASSLVGHTGELFF.

This clone was counted only a few times. The chain is built from TRBV9 and TRBJ2-1, with D possibly matching TRBD2 (6 bases). V was shortened by 4 bases and J by 8 bases, with 13 bases between the two germline ends. This CDR3 region has 13 residues. Germline assignment: CDR1 SGDLS and CDR2 YYNGEE. The CDR3 spells CASSILTSDEQFF. In DNA, the CDR3 is TGTGCCAGCAGCATCCTGACTAGTGATGAGCAGTTCTTC. The full variable domain, completed using reference TRBV9 and TRBJ2-1, is DSGVTQTPKHLITATGQRVTLRCSPRSGDLSVYWYQQSLDQGLQFLIQYYNGEERAKGNILERFSAQQFPDLHSELNLSSLELGDSALYFCASSILTSDEQFFGPGTRLTVL.

This clone has only one observation. Other nucleotide sequences in the sample specify the same CDR3. J is TRBJ2-7 and V is TRBV7-9; 8 bases are a match to TRBD1. V shed 5 bases, J shed 2 bases, and the junction held 5 bases outside the gene matches. The CDR3 is 14 amino acids. Germline CDR1 reads SEHNR; CDR2 reads FQNEAQ (reference sequence). The CDR3 sequence is CASSPGTGPYEQYF. CDR3 coding DNA: TGTGCCAGCAGCCCCGGGACAGGCCCCTACGAGCAGTACTTC. The full variable domain, with the rest looked up from reference TRBV7-9 and TRBJ2-7, is DTGVSQNPRHKITKRGQNVTFRCDPISEHNRLYWYRQTLGQGPEFLTYFQNEAQLEKSRLLSDRFSAERPKGSFSTLEIQRTEQGDSAMYLCASSPGTGPYEQYFGPGTRLTVT.

The chain combines TRBV7-6 with TRBJ2-5, with TRBD2 as a possible D gene (5 bases). The CDR3 runs to 14 residues. V was trimmed by 5 bases and J by 1 base, leaving 11 bases between them. Germline V gives CDR1 SGHVS, CDR2 FNYEAQ. CDR3 amino acids: CASSQTTFQETQYF. CDR3 nucleotide sequence: TGTGCCAGCAGCCAGACTACGTTCCAAGAGACCCAGTACTTC. Filled out from reference TRBV7-6 and TRBJ2-5, the complete variable domain reads GAGVSQSPRYKVTKRGQDVALRCDPISGHVSLYWYRQALGQGPEFLTYFNYEAQQDKSGLPNDRFSAERPEGSISTLTIQRTEQRDSAMYRCASSQTTFQETQYFGPGTRLLVL.

The chain uses TRBV10-2 and TRBJ2-2; D might be TRBD2 (7 bases). The CDR3 has 15 amino acids. The germline V gene has CDR1 WSHSY and CDR2 SAAADI. The ends were cut back, 4 bases at V and 6 bases at J, with 15 bases in the middle. CDR3 in amino acids: CASSVEGGWPGELFF. For the CDR3, the DNA is TGCGCCAGCAGTGTCGAGGGGGGGTGGCCCGGGGAGCTGTTTTTT.

This clone was seen a single time. The chain employs TRBV28 and TRBJ2-2; D could derive from TRBD1 or TRBD2 (5 bases each). Trimming pared 3 bases from V and 1 base from J, leaving 9 bases between. CDR3 size: 15 residues. Germline lookup yields CDR1 MDHEN and CDR2 SYDVKM. The CDR3 nucleotides are TGTGCCAGCAGTTTTTTTGGGGGGAACACCGGGGAGCTGTTTTTT. It translates to CASSFFGGNTGELFF.